The 19 T cell receptor beta chains reported below all come from one sample, sequenced in a study of technical replicates of blood from four donors. The data were produced by immunoSEQ multiplex PCR, yet TCRdb's version contains in-frame clones alone and is incomplete. The sample contains 60,000 to 65,000 clones, around 85% of which appear only once. The sequenced material came from PBMCs. The receptor set was obtained from a human donor in good health. Some clones in this sample may be carry-over from other donors' samples.

This clone was seen only a few times. CDR3 sequence (DNA): TGTGCCAGCAGCACAGACAGGGGTCATCAGCCCCAGCATTTT. Translating it yields CASSTDRGHQPQHF. The gene calls are TRBV7-2 and TRBJ1-5; 8 bases are a match to TRBD1. CDR1 is SGHTA and CDR2 is FQGNSA in the germline V gene. J lost 5 bases, V lost 5 bases, and 5 bases had no gene match. The CDR3 sequence is 14 residues long.

J is TRBJ2-5 and V is TRBV6-4; 10 bases are a match to TRBD2. Germline V lookup: CDR1 MRHNA, CDR2 SNTAGT. The CDR3 totals 13 residues. After removal of 6 bases from V and 5 bases from J, the junction contained 3 bases not matched to a gene. The CDR3 loop reads CASRSGGEETQYF. The DNA for the CDR3 is TGTGCCAGCAGGAGCGGGGGGGAGGAGACCCAGTACTTC.

The chain joins TRBV5-1 to TRBJ2-7; unclear D gene. Germline V lookup: CDR1 SGHRS, CDR2 YFSETQ. Trimming left V 2 bases short and J 3 bases short, with 3 bases between. The CDR3 has 11 amino acids. In nucleotides, the CDR3 is TGCGCCAGCAGCTTCGGCTACGAGCAGTACTTC. Translated, it gives CASSFGYEQYF.

The V and J genes are TRBV13 and TRBJ2-3, with TRBD2 identical over 8 bases. The CDR3 spans 16 residues. CDR1 and CDR2 (germline): PRHDT, FYEKMQ (reference sequence). The V gene end was trimmed by 3 bases and the J gene end by 4 bases; junction bases not matched to a gene: 9. The CDR3 loop is CASSLGGLVKSDTQYF. CDR3 in DNA: TGTGCCAGCAGCTTGGGGGGACTAGTGAAATCAGATACGCAGTATTTT.

The chain links TRBV7-3 to TRBJ2-6; a weak D match, TRBD1 (6 bases). CDR3 length equals 16 residues. The ends were cut back, 0 bases at V and 0 bases at J, with 6 bases in the middle. Germline lookup yields CDR1 SGHTA and CDR2 FQGTGA. CDR3 amino acids: CASSLTTGSGANVLTF. For the CDR3, the DNA is TGTGCCAGCAGCTTAACGACAGGCTCTGGGGCCAACGTCCTGACTTTC.

The chain joins TRBV4-1 to TRBJ1-6; D might be TRBD1 (5 bases). V lost 1 base and J 9 bases, leaving 10 bases between the germline ends. The V gene's germline CDR1 is MGHRA and CDR2 YSYEKL. The CDR3 sequence is 14 residues long. The CDR3 spells CASSQGDRGSPLHF. The CDR3 DNA sequence: TGCGCCAGCAGCCAAGGGGATAGGGGTTCACCCCTCCACTTT.

The chain carries TRBV6-6 and TRBJ1-1; a weak D match, TRBD1 (6 bases). The CDR3 consists of 14 residues. Deletions cut 2 bases from V and 2 bases from J, with 9 bases between. The germline CDR1 and CDR2 sequences are MNHNY and SVGAGI (reference sequence). The CDR3 here is CASSYKGDNTEAFF. The CDR3 nucleotides read TGTGCCAGCAGTTACAAGGGGGATAACACTGAAGCTTTCTTT.

This chain connects TRBV4-2 to TRBJ2-2, with 9 positions matching TRBD2. Germline V gives CDR1 LGHNA, CDR2 YNFKEQ. CDR3 length: 16 residues. With V trimmed by 0 bases and J by 7 bases, 6 bases remained unmatched. CDR3 DNA: TGTGCCAGCAGCCAAGACGGCGGGGGGGCCGGCGGGGAGCTGTTTTTT. Amino acid sequence: CASSQDGGGAGGELFF.

This clone was observed once. The genes are TRBV6-1 and TRBJ2-7; 9 bases map to TRBD2. The CDR3 extends over 15 amino acids. Germline CDR1 MNHNS, CDR2 SASEGT. Unmatched junction bases numbered 3, after V lost 2 bases and J lost 1 base. Here the CDR3 reads CASSERTSASYEQYF. The CDR3 DNA is TGTGCCAGCAGTGAAAGGACTAGCGCTTCCTACGAGCAGTACTTC.

The rearrangement uses TRBV11-2 and TRBJ2-1, with D perhaps matching TRBD2 (6 bases). The CDR3 sequence is 19 residues long. V lost 1 base and J lost 0, with 19 bases in between. Germline V gene sequence: CDR1 SGHAT, CDR2 FQNNGV. The CDR3 is CASSLAGTGGGSSYNEQFF. CDR3 nucleotides: TGTGCCAGCAGCTTAGCGGGTACCGGGGGTGGTAGCTCCTACAATGAGCAGTTCTTC.

The chain employs TRBV6-6 and TRBJ1-4; D not resolved. The V gene lost 2 bases and the J gene lost 5 bases, with 6 bases spanning the gap. Germline-derived CDR1 and CDR2 are MNHNY and SVGAGI (reference sequence). This CDR3 has 13 residues. CDR3 loop: CASSYQKNEKLFF. For the CDR3, the DNA is TGTGCCAGCAGTTACCAGAAAAATGAAAAACTGTTTTTT.

The chain combines TRBV10-3 with TRBJ1-1; D is possibly TRBD1 (5 bases). The germline CDR1 and CDR2 sequences are ENHRY and SYGVKD. CDR3 length: 15 residues. Trimming removed 5 bases from V and 3 bases from J, with 16 bases in between. The CDR3 DNA reads as TGTGCCATCAGTCAGGTCTGGGGAGGGGACACTGAAGCTTTCTTT. Protein: CAISQVWGGDTEAFF.

The count of this clone is one. J is TRBJ1-6 and V is TRBV30, with 8 positions matching TRBD1. The J segment lost 6 bases and the V segment lost 4 bases, leaving 5 bases of the junction unmatched. Per the germline V gene, CDR1 is GTSNPN and CDR2 is SVGIG (reference sequence). CDR3 size: 14 residues. The CDR3 region is CAWTIGQGNSPLHF. DNA of the CDR3: TGTGCCTGGACCATCGGACAGGGTAATTCACCCCTCCACTTT.

The chain couples TRBV7-2 to TRBJ2-1; D gene uncertain. This CDR3 region has 14 residues. The ends were cut back, 1 base at V and 8 bases at J, with 12 bases in the middle. Germline V gene data show CDR1 as SGHTA and CDR2 as FQGNSA. The CDR3 loop reads CASSLVSSGDEQFF. For the CDR3, the DNA is TGTGCCAGCAGCTTAGTGTCTAGTGGCGATGAGCAGTTCTTC.

The rearrangement links TRBV4-3 to TRBJ2-4; unclear D gene. V was trimmed by 0 bases and J by 0 bases, leaving 15 bases between them. Germline loops: CDR1 LGHNA, CDR2 YSLEER. The CDR3 runs 18 residues. The CDR3 nucleotides are TGCGCCAGCAGCCAAGAATCGCGCGGCCTACTAGCCAAAAACATTCAGTACTTC. Encoded protein: CASSQESRGLLAKNIQYF.

The chain couples TRBV7-3 to TRBJ2-1, with TRBD2 identical over 8 bases. CDR3 length: 15 residues. Trimming cost V 2 bases and J 5 bases; bases outside gene matches: 5. The germline gives CDR1 SGHTA, CDR2 FQGTGA. For the CDR3, the DNA is TGTGCCAGCAGCTTATTAGCGGGGTGGGACAATGAGCAGTTCTTC. This sequence encodes CASSLLAGWDNEQFF. The full variable domain, completed using reference TRBV7-3 and TRBJ2-1, is GAGVSQTPSNKVTEKGKYVELRCDPISGHTALYWYRQSLGQGPEFLIYFQGTGAADDSGLPNDRFFAVRPEGSVSTLKIQRTERGDSAVYLCASSLLAGWDNEQFFGPGTRLTVL.

This chain uses TRBV6-5 with TRBJ2-5; D gene unclear. V lost 0 bases, J lost 5 bases, and 10 bases lay in between. Germline CDR1 reads MNHEY; CDR2 reads SVGAGI. The CDR3 is 14 residues long. The chain's CDR3 is CASSYSAGSETQYF. The CDR3 DNA reads as TGTGCCAGCAGTTACTCGGCAGGATCCGAGACCCAGTACTTC.

This clone was observed once. V and J are TRBV30 and TRBJ2-7, with a weak D call TRBD1 (5 bases). The CDR3 is 12 amino acids. Germline V gene sequence: CDR1 GTSNPN, CDR2 SVGIG (reference sequence). V was trimmed by 2 bases and J by 3 bases, leaving 8 bases between them. DNA for the CDR3: TGTGCCTGGAGTCCCCAGGGCTACGAGCAGTACTTC. Protein sequence: CAWSPQGYEQYF.

The chain uses TRBV19 and TRBJ1-6; D is unresolved. The V and J ends lost 4 bases and 9 bases respectively, with 7 bases between them. The CDR3 extends over 12 amino acids. The V gene's germline CDR1 is LNHDA and CDR2 SQIVND (reference sequence). CDR3 region: CASSTGISPLHF. CDR3 DNA: TGTGCCAGTAGTACCGGGATTTCACCCCTCCACTTT.